This T cell receptor (beta chain) was observed in a study of blood T cells in healthy people across ages. Study-wide findings and caveats: A roughly linear fall in TCR beta diversity per million T cells was seen with increasing age. Investigators treated diversity estimates from one million T cells as underestimates.

A note on this clonotype: Its antigen is currently unknown.

A J-beta primer mix and a sample-barcoded 5' primer were used in a second PCR of roughly 6 to 12 cycles. The template-switch adaptor was a 5' adaptor with 12 random nucleotides. It tagged each cDNA molecule. TCRdb processed the 5' RACE reads anew with MiXCR; each CDR3 protein has one entry. The table has around 2 million distinct CDR3 sequences, roughly two fifths seen once. The CDR3 consists of 15 residues. The V end was cut by 5 bases, the J end by 0 bases, with 13 bases between. Looked up from germline, CDR1 is SEHNR and CDR2 is FQNEAQ (reference sequence). The material sequenced was blood. The TCR comes from a human donor in good health. V is TRBV7-9 and J is TRBJ2-5; D is tentatively TRBD1 or TRBD2 (5 bases each). The CDR3 protein is CASSVAGTYQETQYF. DNA for the CDR3: TGTGCCAGCAGCGTTGCAGGGACGTACCAAGAGACCCAGTACTTC.